This paragraph covers one T cell receptor (beta chain) sequence. Its recognized antigen is unknown. Base qualities are not at hand, and no much larger clone is one base apart. The immunoSEQ Assay was the method used to sequence TCRbeta CDR3 regions. After extraction, genomic DNA underwent amplification by bias-controlled multiplex PCR, followed by high-throughput sequencing. In the source study's methods: To quantify the absolute abundance of every unique TCRbeta CDR3 region, sequences were collapsed and filtered. T cell fraction was estimated by normalization of TCRbeta template counts to usable DNA, with usable DNA being measured through amplification of reference genes present in all nucleated cells. Repertoire TCRs were annotated as SARS-CoV-2-specific by exact matching of V gene, CDR3 amino acid sequence and J gene to a known reactive TCR set. The reference SARS-CoV-2 TCR set was derived from MIRA and filtered for enrichment in COVID-19-positive ImmuneCODE repertoires, a step that removed public or cross-reactive TCRs. Based on the MIRA antigens, annotated TCRs were further analysed at the level of specific ORF or position within ORF. Breadth was defined as annotated unique rearrangements over total unique productive rearrangements; depth was the summed frequency of those rearrangements. TCR breadth was compared between groups using two-sided Wilcoxon rank-sum tests. Sourced from immuneACCESS, this table was stored by TCRdb with only in-frame sequences that have V and J called. A share of the clones is absent; for the studies checked, an unresolved V gene accounts for under half, and the remainder has no known explanation. That table is the source of V, J and clone size, and D and trimming were worked out from the DNA. Within this sample are 250,000 or so clones, with roughly 89% of them counted one time only. Nearly 3% of the sample lies in the top ten.

The CDR3 runs 13 amino acids, cysteine and phenylalanine included. CDR3 DNA only is kept here, 39 bases in frame from base 1. A distance of 9 bases separates the germline ends of V and J, which lose 0 bases and 7 bases respectively. Via the germline V gene (reference sequence), CDR1 is GTSNPN and CDR2 SVGIG. The sample is drawn from a study of Ad26.COV2.S vaccination and SARS-CoV-2 variants (dated by TCRdb to about 2021). Looking at the study overall: Vaccine-arm donors were drawn from COV1001, a multicentre, randomized, double-blind, placebo-controlled phase I-IIa trial of Ad26.COV2.S in healthy adults. Investigators remained blinded to trial group allocation during experiments and outcome assessment. Trial participants were randomized into five groups of five: low-dose or high-dose Ad26.COV2.S given once or twice, or placebo on both occasions. The specificity and breadth of SARS-CoV-2-reactive T cell receptors after Ad26.COV2.S vaccination were assessed by TCRbeta repertoire sequencing. Ad26.COV2.S was administered intramuscularly at a dose of 5x10^10 or 1x10^11 viral particles, either as one shot or as two shots given 56 days apart. The TCR-sequenced set comprised around 30 samples: about 19 Ad26.COV2.S vaccine recipients, 5 placebo recipients and 8 SARS-CoV-2 convalescent individuals. Beyond this particular receptor, the publication reports: Compared with placebo recipients, Ad26.COV2.S recipients showed higher spike-specific TCR breadth (P = 0.0014). The study lacked the statistical power to compare responses across vaccine doses or regimens. Comparable non-spike TCR breadth was observed between vaccine and placebo recipients, consistent with only spike being contained in the vaccine. After vaccination, substantial breadth of spike-specific CD8+ and CD4+ T cell responses was reported. It was noted by the authors that total T cell responses may have been underestimated by the TCR breadth and depth analyses.

What the treatment or condition label conveys for this sample: some 20 received Ad26.COV2.S at low or high dose, single or two shots; 5 received placebo; per-sample allocation not given. Repertoires of vaccine and placebo recipients were sequenced from samples taken on day 63 after the first injection. Cohort 1b enrolled roughly 25 adults aged 18-55 years at a single site in Boston, USA, between 29 July and 7 August 2020. As a vaccine, Ad26.COV2.S was a replication-incompetent adenovirus type 26 vector that expressed a prefusion-stabilized SARS-CoV-2 spike protein derived from the original Wuhan strain.

The chain employs TRBV30 and TRBJ2-2; the D gene is not confidently resolved. The clonotype was recovered from a person between 18 and 65 years old who received the Ad26.COV2.S COVID-19 vaccine or a placebo. Sequenced here: peripheral blood, sampled in a trial of Ad26.COV2.S vaccine versus placebo. The nucleotides read TGTGCCTGGAGTGTAGGGATGGGCGGGGAGCTGTTTTTT. Its coded protein is CAWSVGMGGELFF.